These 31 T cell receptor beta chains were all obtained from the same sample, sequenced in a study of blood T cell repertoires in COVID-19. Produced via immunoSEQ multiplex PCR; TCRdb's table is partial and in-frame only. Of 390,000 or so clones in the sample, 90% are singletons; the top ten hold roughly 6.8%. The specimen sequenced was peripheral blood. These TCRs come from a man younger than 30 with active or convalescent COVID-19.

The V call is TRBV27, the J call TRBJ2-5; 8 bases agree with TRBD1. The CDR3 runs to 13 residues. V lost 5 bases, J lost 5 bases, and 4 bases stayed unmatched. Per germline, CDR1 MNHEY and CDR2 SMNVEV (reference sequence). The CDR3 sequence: CASSRQGRETQYF. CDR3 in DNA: TGTGCCAGCAGTCGACAGGGGCGGGAGACCCAGTACTTC.

CDR3 in amino acids: CASSLYPRDRAFRNTGELFF. Written as DNA, the CDR3 is TGTGCCAGCAGTTTATATCCCCGAGACAGGGCCTTCAGAAACACCGGGGAGCTGTTTTTT. This rearrangement joins TRBV28 to TRBJ2-2; the match to TRBD1 covers 7 bases. CDR1 and CDR2 from the germline V gene are MDHEN and SYDVKM. The V gene end was trimmed by 1 base and the J gene end by 2 bases; junction bases not matched to a gene: 16. This CDR3 contains 20 residues.

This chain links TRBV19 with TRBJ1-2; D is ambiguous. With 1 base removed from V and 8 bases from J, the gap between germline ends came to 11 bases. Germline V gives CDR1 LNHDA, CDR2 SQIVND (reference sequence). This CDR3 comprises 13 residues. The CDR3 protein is CASSIAGFGGYTF. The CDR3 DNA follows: TGTGCCAGTAGTATAGCGGGATTTGGGGGCTACACCTTC.

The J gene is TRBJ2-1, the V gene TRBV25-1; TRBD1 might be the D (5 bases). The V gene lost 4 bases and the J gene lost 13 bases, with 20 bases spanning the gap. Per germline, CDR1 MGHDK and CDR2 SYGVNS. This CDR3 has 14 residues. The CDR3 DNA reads TGTGCCAGCAGTGGGGCCTGGAGTGACGGACATCAGTTCTTC. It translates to CASSGAWSDGHQFF.

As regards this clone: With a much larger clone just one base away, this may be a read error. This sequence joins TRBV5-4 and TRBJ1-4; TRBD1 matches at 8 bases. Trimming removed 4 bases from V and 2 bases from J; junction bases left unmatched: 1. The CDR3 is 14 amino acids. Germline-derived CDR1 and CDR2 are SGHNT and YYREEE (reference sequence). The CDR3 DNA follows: TGTGCCAGCAGCCGACAGGGGACTAATGAAAAACTGTTTTTT. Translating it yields CASSRQGTNEKLFF.

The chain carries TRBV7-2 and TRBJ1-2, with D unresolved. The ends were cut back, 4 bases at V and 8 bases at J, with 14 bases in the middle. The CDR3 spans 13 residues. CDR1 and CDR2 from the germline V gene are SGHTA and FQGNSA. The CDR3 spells CASSSSGPRGYTF. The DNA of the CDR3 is TGTGCCAGCAGCTCCAGCGGCCCCAGAGGCTACACCTTC. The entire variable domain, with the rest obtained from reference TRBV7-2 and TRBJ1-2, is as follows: GAGVSQSPSNKVTEKGKDVELRCDPISGHTALYWYRQSLGQGLEFLIYFQGNSAPDKSGLPSDRFSAERTGGSVSTLTIQRTQQEDSAVYLCASSSSGPRGYTFGSGTRLTVV.

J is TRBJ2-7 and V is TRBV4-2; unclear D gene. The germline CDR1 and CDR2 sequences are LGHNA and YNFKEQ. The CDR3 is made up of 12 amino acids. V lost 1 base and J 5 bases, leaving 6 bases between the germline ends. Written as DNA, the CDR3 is TGTGCCAGCAGCCAAGGTCTAGACGAGCAGTACTTC. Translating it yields CASSQGLDEQYF.

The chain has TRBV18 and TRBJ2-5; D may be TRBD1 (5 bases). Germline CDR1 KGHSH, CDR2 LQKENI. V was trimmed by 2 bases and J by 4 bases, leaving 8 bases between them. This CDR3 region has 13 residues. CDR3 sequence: CASSPGAVETQYF. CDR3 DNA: TGTGCCAGCTCACCAGGGGCCGTAGAGACCCAGTACTTC.

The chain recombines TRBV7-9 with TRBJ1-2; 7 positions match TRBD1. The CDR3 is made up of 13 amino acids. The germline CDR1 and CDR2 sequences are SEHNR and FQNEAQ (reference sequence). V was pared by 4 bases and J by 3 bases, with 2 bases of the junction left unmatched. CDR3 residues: CASSWQGDYGYTF. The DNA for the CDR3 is TGTGCCAGCAGCTGGCAGGGGGACTATGGCTACACCTTC.

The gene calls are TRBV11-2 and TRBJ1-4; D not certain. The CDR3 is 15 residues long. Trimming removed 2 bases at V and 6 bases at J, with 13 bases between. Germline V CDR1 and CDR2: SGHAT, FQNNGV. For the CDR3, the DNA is TGTGCCAGCAGCTTATATGCCTCGGACTATGAAAAACTGTTTTTT. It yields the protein CASSLYASDYEKLFF.

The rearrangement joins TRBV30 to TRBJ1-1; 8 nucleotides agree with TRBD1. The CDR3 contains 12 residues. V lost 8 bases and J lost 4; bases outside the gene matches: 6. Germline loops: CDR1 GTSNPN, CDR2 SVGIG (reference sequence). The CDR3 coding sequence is TGTGCCCGGGGCCAGGGGGCCACTGAAGCTTTCTTT. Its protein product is CARGQGATEAFF.

CDR3 protein: CASSLDRGHRYEQYF. CDR3 sequence (DNA): TGTGCCAGCAGCTTAGACAGGGGGCATAGATACGAGCAGTACTTC. The gene calls are TRBV7-2 and TRBJ2-7, with TRBD1 matching over 9 bases. V was pared by 1 base and J by 4 bases, with 5 bases of the junction left unmatched. The germline gives CDR1 SGHTA, CDR2 FQGNSA. This CDR3 is 15 amino acids long.

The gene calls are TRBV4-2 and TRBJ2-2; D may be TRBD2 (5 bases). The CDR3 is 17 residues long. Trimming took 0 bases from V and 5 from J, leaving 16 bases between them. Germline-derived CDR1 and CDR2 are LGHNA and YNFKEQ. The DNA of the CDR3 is TGTGCCAGCAGCCAAGATCTGCGGGTCGATAGAACCGGGGAGCTGTTTTTT. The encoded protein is CASSQDLRVDRTGELFF.

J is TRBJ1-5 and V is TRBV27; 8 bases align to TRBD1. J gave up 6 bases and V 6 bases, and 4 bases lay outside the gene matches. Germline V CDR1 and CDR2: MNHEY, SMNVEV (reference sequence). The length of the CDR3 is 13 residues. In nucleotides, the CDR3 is TGTGCCAGCAGCGGACAGGGTAGTCAGCCCCAGCATTTT. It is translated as CASSGQGSQPQHF.

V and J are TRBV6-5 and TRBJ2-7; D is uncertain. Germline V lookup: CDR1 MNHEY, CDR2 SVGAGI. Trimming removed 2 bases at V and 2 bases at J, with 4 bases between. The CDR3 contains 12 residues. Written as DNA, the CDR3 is TGTGCCAGCAGTTACGGGCCCTACGAGCAGTACTTC. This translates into CASSYGPYEQYF.

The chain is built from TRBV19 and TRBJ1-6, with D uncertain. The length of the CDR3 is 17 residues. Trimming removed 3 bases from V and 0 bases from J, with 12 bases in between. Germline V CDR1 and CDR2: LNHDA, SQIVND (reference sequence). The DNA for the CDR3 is TGTGCCAGTAGTATCGAGAGCGGAAGCTCCTATAATTCACCCCTCCACTTT. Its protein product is CASSIESGSSYNSPLHF.

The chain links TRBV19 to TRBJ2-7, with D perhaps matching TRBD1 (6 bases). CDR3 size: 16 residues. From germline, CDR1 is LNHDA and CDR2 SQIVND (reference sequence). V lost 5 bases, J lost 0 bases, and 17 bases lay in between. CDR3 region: CASSLGTGTLSYEQYF. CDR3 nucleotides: TGTGCCAGTAGTTTGGGAACCGGGACACTCTCCTACGAGCAGTACTTC. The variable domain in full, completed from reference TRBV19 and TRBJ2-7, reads DGGITQSPKYLFRKEGQNVTLSCEQNLNHDAMYWYRQDPGQGLRLIYYSQIVNDFQKGDIAEGYSVSREKKESFPLTVTSAQKNPTAFYLCASSLGTGTLSYEQYFGPGTRLTVT.

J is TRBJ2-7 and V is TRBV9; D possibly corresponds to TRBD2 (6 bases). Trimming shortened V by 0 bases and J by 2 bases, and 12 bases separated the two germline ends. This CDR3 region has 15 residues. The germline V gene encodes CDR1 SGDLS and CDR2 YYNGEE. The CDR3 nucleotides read TGTGCCAGCAGCGTAGGGGCTAGCGTCCCCTACGAGCAGTACTTC. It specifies CASSVGASVPYEQYF.

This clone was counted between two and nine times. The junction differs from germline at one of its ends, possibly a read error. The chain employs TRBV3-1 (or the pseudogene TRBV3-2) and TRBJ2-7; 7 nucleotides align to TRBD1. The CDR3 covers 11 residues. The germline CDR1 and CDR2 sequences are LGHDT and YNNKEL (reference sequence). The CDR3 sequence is CASGTRDSFLF. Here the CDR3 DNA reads TGTGCCAGCGGAACCCGGGACAGTTTCCTCTTC.

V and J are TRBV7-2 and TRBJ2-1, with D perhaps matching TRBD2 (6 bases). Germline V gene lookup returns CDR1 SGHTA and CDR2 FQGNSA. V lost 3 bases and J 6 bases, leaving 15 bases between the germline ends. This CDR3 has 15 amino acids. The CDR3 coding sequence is TGTGCCAGCAGCTTCCTTGGGCGGGAAGGCAATGAGCAGTTCTTC. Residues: CASSFLGREGNEQFF.

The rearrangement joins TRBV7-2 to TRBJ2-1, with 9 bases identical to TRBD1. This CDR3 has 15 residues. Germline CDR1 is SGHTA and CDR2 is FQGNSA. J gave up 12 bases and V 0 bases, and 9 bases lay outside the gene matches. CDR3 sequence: CASSLARTGVIGQFF. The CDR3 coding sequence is TGTGCCAGCAGCTTAGCGAGGACAGGGGTTATTGGGCAGTTCTTC. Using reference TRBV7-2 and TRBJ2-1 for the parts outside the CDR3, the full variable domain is GAGVSQSPSNKVTEKGKDVELRCDPISGHTALYWYRQSLGQGLEFLIYFQGNSAPDKSGLPSDRFSAERTGGSVSTLTIQRTQQEDSAVYLCASSLARTGVIGQFFGPGTRLTVL.

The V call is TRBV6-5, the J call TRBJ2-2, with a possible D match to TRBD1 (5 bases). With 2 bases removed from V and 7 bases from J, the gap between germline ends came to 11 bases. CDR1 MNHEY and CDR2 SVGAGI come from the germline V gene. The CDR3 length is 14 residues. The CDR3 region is CASSYLPGFGELFF. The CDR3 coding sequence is TGTGCCAGCAGTTACCTCCCAGGGTTCGGGGAGCTGTTTTTT.

CDR3 nucleotides: TGTGCCAGCCGACAGGCCGGGGTCCTCTTTGAAAAACTGTTTTTT. Encoded protein: CASRQAGVLFEKLFF. The chain carries TRBV7-9 and TRBJ1-4, with D possibly matching TRBD1 (6 bases). The CDR3 spans 15 residues. CDR1 and CDR2 from the germline V gene are SEHNR and FQNEAQ (reference sequence). V was cut by 8 bases and J by 7 bases, with 20 bases left in between.

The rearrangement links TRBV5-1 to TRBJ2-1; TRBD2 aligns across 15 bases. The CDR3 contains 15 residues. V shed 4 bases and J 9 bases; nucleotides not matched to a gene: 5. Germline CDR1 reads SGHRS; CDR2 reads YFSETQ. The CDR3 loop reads CASSRTSGGVAEQFF. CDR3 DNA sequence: TGCGCCAGCAGCCGGACTAGCGGGGGGGTCGCTGAGCAGTTCTTC.

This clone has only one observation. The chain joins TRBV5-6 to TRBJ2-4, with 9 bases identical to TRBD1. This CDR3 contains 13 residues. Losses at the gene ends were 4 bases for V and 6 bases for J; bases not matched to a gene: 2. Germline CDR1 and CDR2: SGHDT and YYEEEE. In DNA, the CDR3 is TGTGCCAGCAGCCCGGACAGGGGAAACATTCAGTACTTC. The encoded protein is CASSPDRGNIQYF.

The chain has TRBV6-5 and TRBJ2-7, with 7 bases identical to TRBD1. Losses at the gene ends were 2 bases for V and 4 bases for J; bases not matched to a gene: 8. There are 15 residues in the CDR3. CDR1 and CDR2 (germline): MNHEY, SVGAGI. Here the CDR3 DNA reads TGTGCCAGCAGTTACGGCCCCAACAGGGGTTACGAGCAGTACTTC. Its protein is CASSYGPNRGYEQYF.

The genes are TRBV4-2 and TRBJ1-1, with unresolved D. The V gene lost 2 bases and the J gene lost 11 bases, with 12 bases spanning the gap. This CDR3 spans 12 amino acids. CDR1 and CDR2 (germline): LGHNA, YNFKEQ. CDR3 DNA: TGTGCCAGCAGCCAAATCGGGATGGAGGCTTTCTTT. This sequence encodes CASSQIGMEAFF.

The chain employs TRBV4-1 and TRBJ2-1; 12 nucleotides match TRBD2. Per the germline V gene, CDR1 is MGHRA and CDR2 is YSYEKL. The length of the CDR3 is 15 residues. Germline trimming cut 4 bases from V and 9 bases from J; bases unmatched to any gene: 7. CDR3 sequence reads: CASSPGLAGFGEQFF. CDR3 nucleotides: TGCGCCAGCAGCCCCGGACTAGCGGGATTCGGTGAGCAGTTCTTC.

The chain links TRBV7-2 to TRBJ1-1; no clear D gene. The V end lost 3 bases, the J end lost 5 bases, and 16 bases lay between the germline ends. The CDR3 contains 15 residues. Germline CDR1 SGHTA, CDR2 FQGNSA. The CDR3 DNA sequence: TGTGCCAGCAGCTTCGTAGAACGGGAGAGGACTGAAGCTTTCTTT. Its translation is CASSFVERERTEAFF.

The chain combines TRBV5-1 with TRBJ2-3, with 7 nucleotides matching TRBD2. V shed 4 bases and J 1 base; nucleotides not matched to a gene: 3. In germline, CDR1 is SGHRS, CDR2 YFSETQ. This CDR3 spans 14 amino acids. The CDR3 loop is CASSGRVGTDTQYF. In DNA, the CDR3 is TGCGCCAGCAGCGGGAGGGTAGGCACAGATACGCAGTATTTT.

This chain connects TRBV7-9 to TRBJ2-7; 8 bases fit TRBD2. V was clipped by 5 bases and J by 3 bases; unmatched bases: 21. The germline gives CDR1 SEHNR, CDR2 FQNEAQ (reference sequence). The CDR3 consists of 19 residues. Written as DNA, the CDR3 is TGTGCCAGCAGCGCAACGACAGGATACCCAGGCGGGAGGAACTACGAGCAGTACTTC. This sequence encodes CASSATTGYPGGRNYEQYF.